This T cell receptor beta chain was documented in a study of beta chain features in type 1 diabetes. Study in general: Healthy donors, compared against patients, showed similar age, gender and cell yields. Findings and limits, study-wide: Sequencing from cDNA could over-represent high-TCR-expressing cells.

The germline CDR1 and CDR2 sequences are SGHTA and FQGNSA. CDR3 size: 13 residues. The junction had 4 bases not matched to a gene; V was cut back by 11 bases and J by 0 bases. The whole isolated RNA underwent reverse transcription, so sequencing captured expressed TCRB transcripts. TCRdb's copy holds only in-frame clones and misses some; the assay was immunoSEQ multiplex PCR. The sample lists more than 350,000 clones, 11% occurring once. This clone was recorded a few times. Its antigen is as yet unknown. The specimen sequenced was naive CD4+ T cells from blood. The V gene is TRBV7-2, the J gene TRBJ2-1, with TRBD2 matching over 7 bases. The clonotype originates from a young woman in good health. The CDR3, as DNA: TGTGCCTCTCGGGACTACTCCTACAATGAGCAGTTCTTC. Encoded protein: CASRDYSYNEQFF. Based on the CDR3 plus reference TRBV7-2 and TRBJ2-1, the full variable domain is GAGVSQSPSNKVTEKGKDVELRCDPISGHTALYWYRQSLGQGLEFLIYFQGNSAPDKSGLPSDRFSAERTGGSVSTLTIQRTQQEDSAVYLCASRDYSYNEQFFGPGTRLTVL.